The 13 T cell receptor beta chains presented below share a single source sample, sequenced in a study of human T cells and chemical hapten exposure. Time point of the sample: patch test 2, 6 weeks after DPC sensitization. As for treatment: therapeutic diphenylcyclopropenone sensitization with weekly scalp DPC. TCRdb itself ran the RACE reads through MiXCR, one entry per CDR3 protein. The table records 140,000 or so distinct CDR3 sequences, approximately 12% of them present only once. The specimen comprised whole blood, sampled in connection with sensitization to the hapten diphenylcyclopropenone (DPC). These receptor sequences come from a woman between 50 and 59 years old with alopecia areata. Some clones in this sample may be carry-over from other donors' samples.

This chain links TRBV20-1 with TRBJ2-5; 8 bases map to TRBD1. The junction had 11 bases not matched to a gene; V was cut back by 3 bases and J by 5 bases. Germline V gene sequence: CDR1 DFQATT, CDR2 SNEGSKA (reference sequence). The CDR3 loop spans 15 amino acids. The DNA for the CDR3 is TGCAGTGCTAGCTCCCCGACAGGGGTGATGGAGACCCAGTACTTC. Protein sequence: CSASSPTGVMETQYF.

This clonotype was counted at least ten times. V and J are TRBV12-3 or TRBV12-4 and TRBJ2-1; D not resolved. The V and J ends lost 3 bases and 7 bases respectively, with 16 bases between them. The CDR3 is 15 residues long. The CDR3 here is CASSFGRIPANEQFF. Written as DNA, the CDR3 is TGTGCCAGCAGTTTTGGCCGAATCCCAGCTAATGAGCAGTTCTTC.

The chain couples TRBV5-6 to TRBJ1-6; possibly TRBD1 for D (6 bases). The length of the CDR3 is 17 residues. Germline CDR1 SGHDT, CDR2 YYEEEE. The germline V and J ends were trimmed by 1 base and 10 bases, with 21 bases remaining between them. The CDR3 protein is CASSLKSSRQDGSPLHF. The CDR3 nucleotides are TGTGCCAGCAGCTTGAAATCGTCGAGACAGGACGGGTCACCCCTCCACTTT.

This rearrangement joins TRBV28 to TRBJ2-5; D remains unclear. The CDR3 runs 13 residues. V was clipped by 5 bases and J by 5 bases, with 12 bases between them. From germline, CDR1 is MDHEN and CDR2 SYDVKM. The CDR3 region is CASSKTVTETQYF. The CDR3, as DNA: TGTGCCAGCAGTAAAACAGTTACCGAGACCCAGTACTTC. Looking up the rest from reference TRBV28 and TRBJ2-5 gives the full variable domain: DVKVTQSSRYLVKRTGEKVFLECVQDMDHENMFWYRQDPGLGLRLIYFSYDVKMKEKGDIPEGYSVSREKKERFSLILESASTNQTSMYLCASSKTVTETQYFGPGTRLLVL.

The V gene is TRBV29-1, the J gene TRBJ2-3; the match to TRBD1 covers 7 bases. CDR3 length: 11 residues. Trimming took 5 bases from V and 14 from J; bases not matched to a gene: 10. Germline loops: CDR1 SQVTM, CDR2 ANQGSEA. The chain's CDR3 is CSVNTGALGYF. The DNA for the CDR3 is TGCAGCGTTAACACAGGGGCGCTGGGGTATTTT.

This clonotype was recorded many times. The chain links TRBV5-1 to TRBJ1-3; D gene uncertain. Germline CDR1 is SGHRS and CDR2 is YFSETQ. The CDR3 contains 14 residues. V lost 3 bases and J lost 3, with 10 bases in between. CDR3 sequence reads: CASSSDGVGNTIYF. CDR3 in DNA: TGCGCCAGCAGCTCGGACGGAGTTGGAAACACCATATATTTT.

Only a few counts were recorded for this clonotype. The chain is built from TRBV19 and TRBJ2-1; D is undetermined. In germline, CDR1 is LNHDA, CDR2 SQIVND (reference sequence). This CDR3 comprises 11 residues. Trimming took off 4 bases at V and 5 bases at J, with 3 bases between the two ends. CDR3 nucleotides: TGTGCCAGTAGTACTCACAATGAGCAGTTCTTC. Protein product: CASSTHNEQFF.

There are a few counts of this clonotype. V is TRBV28 and J is TRBJ2-2; D may correspond to TRBD1 or TRBD2 (5 bases each). Germline V CDR1 and CDR2: MDHEN, SYDVKM. The germline V and J ends were trimmed by 6 bases and 4 bases, with 15 bases remaining between them. This CDR3 comprises 15 residues. The CDR3 bases are TGTGCCAGCAGGGAACAGCTAGGGACCACCGGGGAGCTGTTTTTT. Residues: CASREQLGTTGELFF.

The sample holds a few counts of this clonotype. The J gene is TRBJ2-7, the V gene TRBV4-1, with 7 positions matching TRBD1. Germline V gene lookup returns CDR1 MGHRA and CDR2 YSYEKL. The V and J ends lost 3 bases and 1 base, in that order; junction bases with no gene match: 6. The CDR3 totals 15 residues. In nucleotides, the CDR3 is TGCGCCAGCAGCCAGACCGGGACAGCTTCCTACGAGCAGTACTTC. Amino acid sequence: CASSQTGTASYEQYF.

This clonotype showed up just a few times. The chain couples TRBV27 to TRBJ1-2, with a tentative D call TRBD1 (6 bases). The CDR3 covers 14 residues. Germline V gene data show CDR1 as MNHEY and CDR2 as SMNVEV (reference sequence). Trimming took off 3 bases at V and 7 bases at J, with 15 bases between the two ends. The CDR3 coding sequence is TGTGCCAGCAGTTTGGCAGGGGCTACCCCTGGCTACACCTTC. Translation: CASSLAGATPGYTF.

The V call is TRBV11-3, the J call TRBJ2-4, with D possibly matching TRBD1 (6 bases). Germline V gene lookup returns CDR1 SGHNT and CDR2 YENEEA. The CDR3 covers 15 residues. V lost 4 bases to trimming and J lost 1 base, with 11 bases between them. Here the CDR3 DNA reads TGTGCCAGCAGCTCCCTCACAGGGGCCAAAAACATTCAGTACTTC. Protein product: CASSSLTGAKNIQYF.

Remarks on this clonotype: A much larger clone is a single base away; this may be a read error. This chain connects TRBV7-2 to TRBJ2-3, with 9 bases that match TRBD2. Germline V CDR1 and CDR2: SGHTA, FQGNSA. V gave up 5 bases and J gave up 4 bases; unmatched junction bases: 10. The length of the CDR3 is 16 residues. The CDR3 protein is CASSRWASGIADTQYF. The CDR3 bases are TGTGCCAGCAGCCGCTGGGCTAGCGGGATAGCAGATACGCAGTATTTT. The whole variable domain, remainder taken from reference TRBV7-2 and TRBJ2-3, is GAGVSQSPSNKVTEKGKDVELRCDPISGHTALYWYRQSLGQGLEFLIYFQGNSAPDKSGLPSDRFSAERTGGSVSTLTIQRTQQEDSAVYLCASSRWASGIADTQYFGPGTRLTVL.

This clonotype was detected many times. The V gene is TRBV6-2 or TRBV6-3, the J gene TRBJ1-6, with unresolved D. Germline V gene lookup returns CDR1 MNHEY and CDR2 SVGEGT. V was cut by 3 bases and J by 10 bases, with 7 bases left in between. CDR3 length equals 12 residues. Here the CDR3 DNA reads TGTGCCAGCAGTTATTGGAACTCACCCCTCCACTTT. Translated, it gives CASSYWNSPLHF.